This note documents a single T cell receptor beta chain sequence. Its antigen is not known. These data belong to a study of cytomegalovirus exposure and HLA in healthy donors. The primer mix had 60 Vbeta and 13 Jbeta primers. Some clones are missing from TCRdb's copy, which holds only in-frame ones; the method was immunoSEQ multiplex PCR. Of some 140,000 clones in the sample, about 80% are singletons; the top ten hold 1% to 1.5%. Whole-study results and caveats: In an earlier analysis, in roughly 600 donors, most V segments appeared productive either ~90% or ~30% of the time.

Germline trimming cut 4 bases from V and 1 base from J; bases unmatched to any gene: 10. CDR1 is MNHEY, CDR2 SMNVEV, per germline (reference sequence). The CDR3 runs to 17 residues. The V gene is TRBV27, the J gene TRBJ2-3; 8 nucleotides align to TRBD1. This receptor was taken from a male donor in good health and CMV-seropositive. Source material: PBMCs. CDR3 sequence reads: CASSSPTGVEGTDTQYF. Written as DNA, the CDR3 is TGTGCCAGCAGTTCCCCGACAGGGGTTGAGGGCACAGATACGCAGTATTTT.